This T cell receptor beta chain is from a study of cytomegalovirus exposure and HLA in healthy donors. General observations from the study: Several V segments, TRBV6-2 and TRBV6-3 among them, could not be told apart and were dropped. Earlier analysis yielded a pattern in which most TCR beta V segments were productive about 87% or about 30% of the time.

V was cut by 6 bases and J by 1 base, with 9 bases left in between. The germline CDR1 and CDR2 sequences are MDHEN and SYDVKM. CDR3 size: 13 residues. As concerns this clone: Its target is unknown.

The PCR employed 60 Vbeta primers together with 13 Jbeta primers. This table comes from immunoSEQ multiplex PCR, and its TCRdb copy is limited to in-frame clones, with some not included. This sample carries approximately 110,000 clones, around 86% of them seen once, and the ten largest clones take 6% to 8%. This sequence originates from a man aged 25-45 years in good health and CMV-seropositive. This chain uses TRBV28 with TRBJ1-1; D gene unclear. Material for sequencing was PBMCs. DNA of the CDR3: TGTGCCAGCAGCTCTAGGAGGAACACTGAAGCTTTCTTT. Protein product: CASSSRRNTEAFF.